This T cell receptor beta chain was sequenced during a study of cytomegalovirus exposure and HLA in healthy donors. The donors were in the approximately 120-subject validation cohort, distinct from the roughly 700-subject first cohort. The V gene's germline CDR1 is MNHEY and CDR2 SVGAGI. Trimming removed 2 bases from V and 5 bases from J, with 12 bases in between. The CDR3 is 14 amino acids. General study results and limits: Usually a TCR sequence was rare, but some public TCRs were found in many donors. In a later analysis, first-cohort TCR clusters were found to tend to co-occur in the 95 to 150 validation repertoires.

A word on this clone: The antigen is unknown.

Produced via immunoSEQ multiplex PCR; TCRdb's table is partial and in-frame only. The table shows over 80,000 clones, with about 85% occurring only once. The TCR comes from a man younger than 35 in good health and CMV-seropositive. The sequencing input was PBMCs. V usage is TRBV6-5 and J usage is TRBJ1-1; maybe TRBD1 (6 bases). The CDR3 is CASSYTGGRTEAFF. In DNA form, the CDR3 reads TGTGCCAGCAGTTACACCGGGGGGCGAACTGAAGCTTTCTTT.